The sample holds a few counts of the clone carrying this TCR beta chain. The antigen is undetermined. The record originates from a study of shared clonotypes between healthy human individuals. Libraries were prepared by immunoSEQ multiplex PCR; TCRdb keeps only in-frame clonotypes and omits some of them. Found here are 2 million to 2.5 million clones, about 92% of them singletons; the top ten hold 0.3% to 0.4%. Study observations and caveats: Blood was the only sampled material, and tissue repertoires likely differ.

The sequence derives from a man younger than 35 in good health. Some clones in this sample may be carry-over from other donors' samples. The sample consisted of naive CD4+ T cells from PBMCs. Noted subset: CD45RA+ positively selected.

DNA of the CDR3: TGTGCCATCAGTGACACTAGCGGGATGAGCACAGATACGCAGTATTTT. It yields the protein CAISDTSGMSTDTQYF. The V and J genes are TRBV10-3 and TRBJ2-3; 10 nucleotides agree with TRBD2. V lost 3 bases and J lost 0; bases outside the gene matches: 3. The germline V gene has CDR1 ENHRY and CDR2 SYGVKD. The CDR3 is 16 residues long.